Here is one TCR beta chain with its context. This entry comes from a study of blood T cells in healthy people across ages. A second about 7 to 12 cycle PCR used barcoded and J-beta primers. Each CDR3 protein is one row after TCRdb ran MiXCR on the 5' RACE reads. The sample has nearly 1 million distinct CDR3 sequences, 51% seen once. This TCR derives from an older woman in good health. The sequenced material came from blood.

Written as DNA, the CDR3 is TGCAGTGCTAGAGCCTTTGCAGATACGCAGTATTTT. This sequence encodes CSARAFADTQYF. This chain joins TRBV20-1 and TRBJ2-3; no clear D gene. The V gene's germline CDR1 is DFQATT and CDR2 SNEGSKA (reference sequence). V gave up 1 base and J gave up 4 bases, with 6 bases separating them. This CDR3 is 12 amino acids long.